Listed here are 14 T cell receptor beta chains from one sample, sequenced in a study of blood T cell repertoires in COVID-19. Produced via immunoSEQ multiplex PCR; TCRdb's table is partial and in-frame only. The repertoire includes about 190,000 clones, 90% of them detected once, and approximately 0.64% sits in the top ten. Input material: peripheral blood. The receptors come from a man aged 45 to 65 with acute or convalescent COVID-19.

This clone was found once. The gene calls are TRBV9 and TRBJ1-1; D perhaps matches TRBD1 (6 bases). From germline, CDR1 is SGDLS and CDR2 YYNGEE. The V end lost 0 bases, the J end lost 0 bases, and 12 bases lay between the germline ends. The CDR3 runs to 16 residues. CDR3 sequence: CASSVETAGVNTEAFF. As DNA, the CDR3 is TGTGCCAGCAGCGTAGAAACGGCAGGGGTGAACACTGAAGCTTTCTTT. The full variable domain, its missing parts supplied by reference TRBV9 and TRBJ1-1, is DSGVTQTPKHLITATGQRVTLRCSPRSGDLSVYWYQQSLDQGLQFLIQYYNGEERAKGNILERFSAQQFPDLHSELNLSSLELGDSALYFCASSVETAGVNTEAFFGQGTRLTVV.

This clone appeared once. J is TRBJ2-3 and V is TRBV29-1; D call uncertain. The CDR3 has 12 amino acids. Germline assignment: CDR1 SQVTM and CDR2 ANQGSEA. V dropped 3 bases and J dropped 4 bases, with 8 bases sitting between them. CDR3 nucleotide sequence: TGCAGCGTTGAGCTCGGAGCAGATACGCAGTATTTT. This sequence encodes CSVELGADTQYF.

The chain couples TRBV7-9 to TRBJ1-1; D call uncertain. CDR1 and CDR2 from the germline V gene are SEHNR and FQNEAQ (reference sequence). CDR3 length: 16 amino acids. Trimming left V 1 base short and J 4 bases short, with 16 bases between. The CDR3 DNA sequence: TGTGCCAGCAGCTTAGGAAGTAGTAGATGGGCCACTGAAGCTTTCTTT. This gives the protein CASSLGSSRWATEAFF.

The CDR3 spells CASSLGDNEQFF. CDR3 DNA: TGTGCCAGCAGTTTAGGAGACAATGAGCAGTTCTTC. The rearrangement uses TRBV28 and TRBJ2-1; unclear D gene. The V end lost 2 bases, the J end lost 5 bases, and 4 bases lay between the germline ends. This CDR3 region has 12 residues. CDR1 MDHEN and CDR2 SYDVKM come from the germline V gene.

This clone was counted between two and nine times. The chain recombines TRBV6-5 with TRBJ1-6, with D possibly TRBD1 on 6 matching bases. The CDR3 runs to 14 residues. Germline CDR1 and CDR2: MNHEY and SVGAGI. V lost 5 bases, J lost 3 bases, and 8 bases lay in between. The CDR3 loop is CASSRQVYNSPLHF. In DNA, the CDR3 is TGTGCCAGCAGTCGACAGGTCTATAATTCACCCCTCCACTTT.

V gene TRBV10-1 combines with J gene TRBJ2-7; no firm D call. This CDR3 spans 13 amino acids. With 3 bases removed from V and 2 bases from J, the gap between germline ends came to 8 bases. CDR1 is WNHNN and CDR2 is SYGVQD in the germline V gene (reference sequence). The CDR3 loop reads CASSDGQTYEQYV. The DNA of the CDR3 is TGCGCCAGCAGTGATGGGCAGACCTACGAGCAGTACGTC.

The chain recombines TRBV10-3 with TRBJ2-2; D uncertain. Germline V gene sequence: CDR1 ENHRY, CDR2 SYGVKD. V dropped 7 bases and J dropped 3 bases, with 6 bases sitting between them. The CDR3 length is 12 residues. Here the CDR3 DNA reads TGTGCCATCAACAGATACACCGGGGAGCTGTTTTTT. Translating gives CAINRYTGELFF.

V gene TRBV12-3 or TRBV12-4 combines with J gene TRBJ1-5; D call uncertain. V lost 4 bases, J lost 5 bases, and 6 bases lay in between. CDR3 length: 12 amino acids. DNA of the CDR3: TGTGCCAGCAGTTATGGAGATCAGCCCCAGCATTTT. This codes for CASSYGDQPQHF.

V gene TRBV30 combines with J gene TRBJ1-5; D is undetermined. Germline V CDR1 and CDR2: GTSNPN, SVGIG (reference sequence). CDR3 length: 13 residues. V was clipped by 1 base and J by 2 bases, with 6 bases between them. The DNA for the CDR3 is TGTGCCTGGAGTGGCCGGGGCAATCAGCCCCAGCATTTT. Translated: CAWSGRGNQPQHF.

The chain combines TRBV27 with TRBJ1-6; TRBD1 is a possible D gene (5 bases). This CDR3 comprises 14 residues. Germline CDR1 MNHEY, CDR2 SMNVEV (reference sequence). The CDR3: CPGGDPRPNSPLHF. In nucleotides, the CDR3 is TGTCCTGGGGGGGATCCCAGACCTAATTCACCCCTCCACTTT.

The rearrangement uses TRBV6-1 and TRBJ1-1, with D maybe TRBD1 (5 bases). V lost 3 bases and J lost 3, with 14 bases in between. Germline values: CDR1 MNHNS, CDR2 SASEGT. CDR3 length: 15 residues. CDR3 protein: CASSDFAGWYTEAFF. The CDR3 DNA sequence: TGTGCCAGCAGTGATTTTGCAGGGTGGTACACTGAAGCTTTCTTT.

The CDR3 here is CASSHGQGGTTNEKLFF. DNA of the CDR3: TGTGCCAGCAGCCATGGACAGGGCGGCACTACTAATGAAAAACTGTTTTTT. The V and J genes are TRBV7-9 and TRBJ1-4; TRBD1 agrees at 8 bases. The J segment lost 2 bases and the V segment lost 5 bases, leaving 10 bases of the junction unmatched. The CDR3 loop spans 17 amino acids. Germline V gene lookup returns CDR1 SEHNR and CDR2 FQNEAQ (reference sequence).

CDR3 region: CASSSGQGGQPQHF. The CDR3 DNA follows: TGTGCCAGCAGCTCGGGACAGGGGGGTCAGCCCCAGCATTTT. The chain couples TRBV5-6 to TRBJ1-5; 11 positions agree with TRBD1. The CDR3 has 14 amino acids. Germline V lookup: CDR1 SGHDT, CDR2 YYEEEE. V shed 3 bases and J 6 bases; nucleotides not matched to a gene: 2.

V is TRBV2 and J is TRBJ2-2, with a tentative D call TRBD1 (5 bases). Germline values: CDR1 SNHLY, CDR2 FYNNEI. This CDR3 comprises 13 residues. V was cut by 6 bases and J by 0 bases, with 5 bases left in between. In DNA, the CDR3 is TGTGCCAGCAGGACAGCGAACACCGGGGAGCTGTTTTTT. It yields the protein CASRTANTGELFF.